Listed below are T cell receptor beta chains from one sample, sequenced in a study of cytomegalovirus exposure and HLA in healthy donors. Measured with immunoSEQ multiplex PCR; TCRdb has only the in-frame clones, and not every one. The table records a few hundred thousand clones, around 80% of them present only once. The sample taken for sequencing was PBMCs. These receptors came from a girl under 10 years old in good health and CMV-seronegative. CDR3s include the opening cysteine and the closing phenylalanine or tryptophan. The D gene is left open where the match is weak. The size field is filled for only some rows; it gives once, few, many or a size class.

J: TRBJ2-2; V: TRBV6-5; D: -; size: -; CDR3: CASSYSSVITGELFF; DNA: TGTGCCAGCAGTTACTCGTCGGTAATTACCGGGGAGCTGTTTTTT
J: TRBJ1-1; V: TRBV11-2; D: -; size: -; CDR3: CASSLSPTENTEAFF; DNA: TGTGCCAGCAGCTTAAGCCCTACAGAGAACACTGAAGCTTTCTTT
J: TRBJ2-1; V: TRBV5-1; D: TRBD2; size: -; CDR3: CASSWLADDNEQFF; DNA: TGCGCCAGCAGCTGGCTAGCGGATGACAATGAGCAGTTCTTC
J: TRBJ2-7; V: TRBV7-8; D: -; size: -; CDR3: CASSLSGVSYEQYF; DNA: TGTGCCAGCAGCTTGTCGGGGGTGTCCTACGAGCAGTACTTC
J: TRBJ2-7; V: TRBV5-1; D: TRBD2; size: -; CDR3: CASSTGTSGIYEQYF; DNA: TGCGCCAGCAGCACGGGGACTAGCGGAATCTACGAGCAGTACTTC
J: TRBJ2-2; V: TRBV7-3; D: -; size: -; CDR3: CASSFFNTGELFF; DNA: TGTGCCAGCAGCTTCTTTAACACCGGGGAGCTGTTTTTT
J: TRBJ2-5; V: TRBV28; D: -; size: -; CDR3: CASSFGGQETQYF; DNA: TGTGCCAGCAGTTTTGGCGGACAAGAGACCCAGTACTTC
J: TRBJ1-5; V: TRBV6-5; D: -; size: once; CDR3: CASSYSAAGGQPQHF; DNA: TGTGCCAGCAGTTACTCTGCCGCCGGAGGTCAGCCCCAGCATTTT
J: TRBJ1-1; V: TRBV25-1; D: -; size: -; CDR3: CASSEFYYRDKNTEAFF; DNA: TGTGCCAGCAGTGAGTTCTATTATAGGGACAAGAACACTGAAGCTTTCTTT
J: TRBJ2-1; V: TRBV6-1; D: -; size: -; CDR3: CASSENSVNEQFF; DNA: TGTGCCAGCAGTGAGAACTCGGTCAATGAGCAGTTCTTC
J: TRBJ2-7; V: TRBV11-2; D: TRBD2; size: -; CDR3: CASSLGPSGRAYEQYF; DNA: TGTGCCAGCAGCTTAGGACCTAGCGGGAGGGCCTACGAGCAGTACTTC
J: TRBJ2-1; V: TRBV30; D: -; size: -; CDR3: CAWSQRRLAYNEQFF; DNA: TGTGCCTGGAGCCAGCGGCGGCTAGCTTACAATGAGCAGTTCTTC
J: TRBJ2-5; V: TRBV28; D: TRBD2; size: -; CDR3: CASSFSVGGPQETQYF; DNA: TGTGCCAGCAGTTTCAGCGTGGGAGGGCCGCAAGAGACCCAGTACTTC
J: TRBJ1-2; V: TRBV28; D: -; size: -; CDR3: CASSQEYGYTF; DNA: TGTGCCAGCAGCCAAGAGTATGGCTACACCTTC
J: TRBJ2-2; V: TRBV2; D: TRBD1; size: -; CDR3: CASRTGGGGGELFF; DNA: TGTGCCAGCAGGACAGGGGGCGGGGGCGGGGAGCTGTTTTTT
J: TRBJ1-2; V: TRBV28; D: TRBD1; size: -; CDR3: CASSHGQALGYTF; DNA: TGTGCCAGCAGCCATGGACAGGCCTTGGGCTACACCTTC
J: TRBJ2-5; V: TRBV6-1; D: -; size: -; CDR3: CASSEAGAETQYF; DNA: TGTGCCAGCAGTGAAGCGGGGGCAGAGACCCAGTACTTC
J: TRBJ2-3; V: TRBV13; D: TRBD2; size: -; CDR3: CASSLGGLAGGWTDTQYF; DNA: TGTGCCAGCAGCTTAGGGGGACTAGCGGGAGGTTGGACAGATACGCAGTATTTT
J: TRBJ2-3; V: TRBV18; D: TRBD2; size: -; CDR3: CASSPGLAGFADTQYF; DNA: TGTGCCAGCTCACCAGGACTAGCGGGATTCGCAGATACGCAGTATTTT
J: TRBJ2-1; V: TRBV5-4; D: -; size: -; CDR3: CASSEAVSSYNEQFF; DNA: TGTGCCAGCAGCGAGGCGGTAAGCTCCTACAATGAGCAGTTCTTC
J: TRBJ1-1; V: TRBV28; D: -; size: -; CDR3: CASNEAGMVRNTEAFF; DNA: TGTGCCAGCAATGAGGCAGGGATGGTGAGGAACACTGAAGCTTTCTTT
J: TRBJ1-1; V: TRBV27; D: -; size: once; CDR3: CASSAPGVDAFF; DNA: TGTGCCAGCAGTGCCCCAGGGGTAGACGCTTTCTTT
J: TRBJ1-2; V: TRBV6-6; D: -; size: -; CDR3: CASSYLPGVPMGYTF; DNA: TGTGCCAGCAGTTACCTACCGGGGGTCCCTATGGGCTACACCTTC
J: TRBJ2-1; V: TRBV9; D: TRBD2; size: -; CDR3: CASSELSGSSYNEQFF; DNA: TGTGCCAGCAGCGAACTGAGCGGGAGCTCCTACAATGAGCAGTTCTTC
J: TRBJ2-7; V: TRBV7-6; D: -; size: -; CDR3: CASSLNLVSEQYF; DNA: TGTGCCAGCAGCTTAAACCTAGTCTCCGAGCAGTACTTC
J: TRBJ2-1; V: TRBV10-3; D: TRBD2; size: -; CDR3: CAISGKRGVYNEQFF; DNA: TGTGCCATCAGTGGGAAGCGGGGGGTCTACAATGAGCAGTTCTTC
J: TRBJ2-7; V: TRBV6-5; D: -; size: -; CDR3: CASSYSVRAEQYF; DNA: TGTGCCAGCAGTTACTCGGTCCGAGCCGAGCAGTACTTC
J: TRBJ1-1; V: TRBV10-3; D: TRBD1; size: -; CDR3: CAIQGAGRSTEAFF; DNA: TGTGCCATCCAGGGGGCAGGTCGTTCCACTGAAGCTTTCTTT
J: TRBJ2-2; V: TRBV18; D: TRBD1; size: -; CDR3: CASSPSGTATNTGELFF; DNA: TGTGCCAGCTCACCATCAGGGACAGCTACGAACACCGGGGAGCTGTTTTTT
J: TRBJ1-2; V: TRBV5-1; D: -; size: -; CDR3: CASSSGTESYDYTF; DNA: TGCGCCAGCAGCTCCGGGACTGAATCCTATGACTACACCTTC
J: TRBJ2-3; V: TRBV10-3; D: -; size: -; CDR3: CAISEQGAIADTQYF; DNA: TGTGCCATCAGTGAGCAAGGGGCAATTGCAGATACGCAGTATTTT
J: TRBJ1-5; V: TRBV19; D: -; size: -; CDR3: CASSETGTPGNQPQHF; DNA: TGTGCCAGTAGTGAAACCGGGACACCAGGGAATCAGCCCCAGCATTTT
J: TRBJ1-5; V: TRBV19; D: -; size: -; CDR3: CASSIDLRNQPQHF; DNA: TGTGCCAGTAGTATAGATCTCCGGAATCAGCCCCAGCATTTT
J: TRBJ1-4; V: TRBV27; D: TRBD1; size: -; CDR3: CASSLSQGAFYEKLFF; DNA: TGTGCCAGCAGTTTATCCCAGGGGGCATTCTATGAAAAACTGTTTTTT
J: TRBJ2-5; V: TRBV25-1; D: TRBD1; size: -; CDR3: CASSGTGVETQYF; DNA: TGTGCCAGCTCCGGGACAGGGGTAGAGACCCAGTACTTC
J: TRBJ1-3; V: TRBV9; D: -; size: -; CDR3: CASSGTPRNTIYF; DNA: TGTGCCAGCAGCGGGACACCTCGAAACACCATATATTTT
J: TRBJ1-4; V: TRBV19; D: TRBD1; size: -; CDR3: CASSPAGQANEKLFF; DNA: TGTGCCAGTAGTCCAGCGGGACAGGCTAATGAAAAACTGTTTTTT
J: TRBJ1-5; V: TRBV2; D: TRBD1; size: -; CDR3: CASSNGQGGNQPQHF; DNA: TGTGCCAGCAGTAACGGACAGGGAGGCAATCAGCCCCAGCATTTT
J: TRBJ2-7; V: TRBV9; D: -; size: -; CDR3: CASSQGEDSYYEQYF; DNA: TGTGCCAGCAGCCAAGGCGAGGACTCATACTACGAGCAGTACTTC
J: TRBJ2-7; V: TRBV11-3; D: TRBD1; size: -; CDR3: CASSGRDSDEQYF; DNA: TGTGCCAGCAGCGGTAGGGACAGTGACGAGCAGTACTTC
J: TRBJ1-2; V: TRBV18; D: -; size: -; CDR3: CASSPPRGNINYGYTF; DNA: TGTGCCAGCTCACCACCGCGAGGGAACATTAACTATGGCTACACCTTC
J: TRBJ1-4; V: TRBV20-1; D: -; size: -; CDR3: CSARREKLFF; DNA: TGCAGTGCCCGGCGGGAAAAACTGTTTTTT
J: TRBJ2-3; V: TRBV23-1; D: TRBD1; size: -; CDR3: CASSHLGQGYTDTQYF; DNA: TGCGCCAGCAGTCACCTGGGACAGGGTTACACAGATACGCAGTATTTT
J: TRBJ1-1; V: TRBV5-4; D: TRBD1; size: -; CDR3: CASSTPQGGNTEAFF; DNA: TGTGCCAGCAGCACACCACAGGGGGGGAACACTGAAGCTTTCTTT
J: TRBJ1-2; V: TRBV6-1; D: TRBD1; size: -; CDR3: CASSAGTDNYGYTF; DNA: TGTGCCAGCAGCGCCGGGACAGACAACTATGGCTACACCTTC